This passage covers 18 T cell receptor beta chains from one sample sequenced in a study of CD8 T cells in Susac syndrome. The authors reverse transcribed roughly 0.5 to 1 ug RNA with random hexamers. TCRdb fed the immunoSEQ multiplex PCR reads into MiXCR, producing one record per CDR3 protein. The sample holds approximately 120,000 distinct CDR3 sequences, about 90% seen once. Specimen: CD8+ T cells from PBMCs. These receptors came from a human donor with multiple sclerosis.

This chain joins TRBV30 and TRBJ2-7, with D unclear. CDR3 size: 11 residues. Trimming removed 2 bases at V and 6 bases at J, with 8 bases between. Germline-derived CDR1 and CDR2 are GTSNPN and SVGIG (reference sequence). CDR3 nucleotides: TGTGCCTGGAGTTTAAGTCTCGAGCAGTACTTC. It translates to CAWSLSLEQYF.

The chain carries TRBV5-6 and TRBJ1-1, with D perhaps TRBD1 (6 bases). V was clipped by 2 bases and J by 11 bases, with 13 bases between them. From germline, CDR1 is SGHDT and CDR2 YYEEEE. This CDR3 has 12 residues. The CDR3 bases are TGTGCCAGCAGCTTCATAACAGGGACGGCTTTCTTT. Residues: CASSFITGTAFF.

The J gene is TRBJ2-5, the V gene TRBV2; 7 positions match TRBD1. Germline assignment: CDR1 SNHLY and CDR2 FYNNEI. Trimming cost V 3 bases and J 5 bases; bases outside gene matches: 12. The CDR3 contains 16 residues. In DNA form, the CDR3 reads TGTGCCAGCAGTGATCCAGAGACAGGGATTATGGAGACCCAGTACTTC. It encodes CASSDPETGIMETQYF.

The rearrangement uses TRBV15 and TRBJ2-2; D is unclear. This CDR3 spans 15 amino acids. The germline CDR1 and CDR2 sequences are LNHNV and YYDKDF (reference sequence). V gave up 5 bases and J gave up 3 bases, with 13 bases separating them. The CDR3 loop is CATSEEYIHTGELFF. CDR3 coding DNA: TGTGCCACCAGCGAAGAATACATTCACACCGGGGAGCTGTTTTTT.

This clonotype was observed once. The chain joins TRBV12-3 or TRBV12-4 to TRBJ2-7; TRBD1 matches 9 bases. Trimming took 5 bases from V and 4 from J; bases not matched to a gene: 6. The CDR3 length is 14 residues. CDR3: CASSPGQGEYEQYF. The CDR3 nucleotides are TGTGCCAGCAGTCCGGGACAGGGAGAATACGAGCAGTACTTC.

This clonotype was counted between two and nine times. The CDR3 coding sequence is TGTGCCAGCAGTAATAGTCTTGGCGAGCAGTACTTC. Amino acids: CASSNSLGEQYF. The J gene is TRBJ2-7, the V gene TRBV27, with D hard to call. Germline V lookup: CDR1 MNHEY, CDR2 SMNVEV (reference sequence). CDR3 size: 12 residues. Trimming shortened V by 5 bases and J by 6 bases, and 11 bases separated the two germline ends.

The rearrangement joins TRBV6-2 or TRBV6-3 to TRBJ1-2; D not resolved. Looked up from germline, CDR1 is MNHEY and CDR2 is SVGEGT. The V end was cut by 4 bases, the J end by 5 bases, with 17 bases between. CDR3 length: 15 residues. The DNA for the CDR3 is TGTGCCAGCAGTTTTCATCCCCGGTCGCCGTATGGCTACACCTTC. It is translated as CASSFHPRSPYGYTF.

The count of this clonotype is one. This rearrangement joins TRBV27 to TRBJ2-7; TRBD2 agrees at 10 bases. The CDR3 is 14 amino acids. CDR1 is MNHEY and CDR2 is SMNVEV in the germline V gene (reference sequence). V dropped 5 bases and J dropped 4; count of bases not matched to a gene: 5. This CDR3 is CASSLGTSEYEQYF. The CDR3 DNA reads TGTGCCAGCAGTCTAGGGACTAGCGAGTACGAGCAGTACTTC.

J is TRBJ1-1 and V is TRBV4-1; D is unclear. The CDR3 is 13 residues long. Trimming shortened V by 3 bases and J by 5 bases, and 10 bases separated the two germline ends. Germline CDR1 MGHRA, CDR2 YSYEKL. Written as DNA, the CDR3 is TGCGCCAGCAGCCACCGACAAGGGACTGAAGCTTTCTTT. Translating it yields CASSHRQGTEAFF.

V and J are TRBV27 and TRBJ1-2, with 8 bases matching TRBD1. CDR1 MNHEY and CDR2 SMNVEV come from the germline V gene (reference sequence). CDR3 length: 16 residues. J was trimmed by 6 bases and V by 0 bases; bases with no gene match: 9. The chain's CDR3 is CASSLSGIRDRNGYTF. CDR3 sequence (DNA): TGTGCCAGCAGTTTATCGGGAATCCGGGACAGGAATGGCTACACCTTC.

This chain uses TRBV30 with TRBJ2-5, with TRBD1 matching 7 bases. The CDR3 is made up of 14 amino acids. CDR1 is GTSNPN, CDR2 SVGIG, per germline (reference sequence). The V and J ends lost 7 bases and 1 base, in that order; junction bases with no gene match: 9. CDR3 in DNA: TGTGCCTTGGGCCCGGGACAGAGCCAAGAGACCCAGTACTTC. This sequence encodes CALGPGQSQETQYF.

The gene calls are TRBV4-1 and TRBJ1-5; D is unclear. This CDR3 is built from 15 residues. The V end lost 1 base, the J end lost 4 bases, and 11 bases lay between the germline ends. CDR1 and CDR2 from the germline V gene are MGHRA and YSYEKL. Here the CDR3 reads CASSQVQDPNQPQHF. CDR3 nucleotide sequence: TGCGCCAGCAGCCAAGTTCAGGACCCGAATCAGCCCCAGCATTTT.

CDR3 nucleotide sequence: TGCAGCGTTGACTTCGGGACCTACGAGCAGTACTTC. It specifies CSVDFGTYEQYF. The gene calls are TRBV29-1 and TRBJ2-7, with D possibly TRBD2 on 5 matching bases. Per the germline V gene, CDR1 is SQVTM and CDR2 is ANQGSEA. The CDR3 loop spans 12 amino acids. V lost 3 bases, J lost 2 bases, and 8 bases lay in between.

CDR3 in amino acids: CASSSIGSTEAFF. In nucleotides, the CDR3 is TGTGCCAGCAGCTCGATAGGGAGCACTGAAGCTTTCTTT. V gene TRBV7-9 combines with J gene TRBJ1-1; D remains unclear. The germline gives CDR1 SEHNR, CDR2 FQNEAQ (reference sequence). This CDR3 comprises 13 residues. Trimming cost V 4 bases and J 4 bases, with 10 bases left between them.

V is TRBV6-5 and J is TRBJ1-3, with D hard to call. Per germline, CDR1 MNHEY and CDR2 SVGAGI. Trimming removed 11 bases from V and 0 bases from J, with 11 bases in between. CDR3 length: 13 residues. CDR3 in amino acids: CAVGDHSGNTIYF. The DNA of the CDR3 is TGTGCCGTCGGGGATCACTCTGGAAACACCATATATTTT.

In DNA, the CDR3 is TGTGCCAGCAGTTCCCAAAGAACTGGAAACACCATATATTTT. As protein: CASSSQRTGNTIYF. The chain carries TRBV27 and TRBJ1-3, with D unclear. V lost 4 bases, J lost 2 bases, and 9 bases lay in between. The CDR3 has 14 residues. CDR1 is MNHEY and CDR2 is SMNVEV in the germline V gene (reference sequence).

The chain combines TRBV11-2 with TRBJ2-2, with D possibly TRBD2 on 6 matching bases. The CDR3 length is 14 residues. Per the germline V gene, CDR1 is SGHAT and CDR2 is FQNNGV. Between the trimmed V and J ends, which lost 9 bases and 5 bases, there was a span of 16 bases. The CDR3 DNA reads TGTGCCAGTCCGGGACTGCTCGTGACCGGGGAGCTGTTTTTT. Its protein is CASPGLLVTGELFF.

V usage is TRBV19 and J usage is TRBJ2-5; 9 bases fit TRBD2. Trimming cost V 4 bases and J 1 base; bases outside gene matches: 4. Per the germline V gene, CDR1 is LNHDA and CDR2 is SQIVND (reference sequence). The CDR3 length is 15 residues. The CDR3 loop is CASSKRLAAQETQYF. In DNA, the CDR3 is TGTGCCAGTAGTAAGCGACTAGCGGCCCAAGAGACCCAGTACTTC.